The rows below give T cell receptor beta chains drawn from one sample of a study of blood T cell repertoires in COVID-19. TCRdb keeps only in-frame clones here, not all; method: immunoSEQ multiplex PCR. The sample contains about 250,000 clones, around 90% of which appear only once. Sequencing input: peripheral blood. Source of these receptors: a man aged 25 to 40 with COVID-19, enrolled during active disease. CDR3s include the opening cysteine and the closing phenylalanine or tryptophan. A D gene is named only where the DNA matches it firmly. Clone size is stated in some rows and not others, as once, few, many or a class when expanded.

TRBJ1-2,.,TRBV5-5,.,TGTGCCAGCAGCTTCTCTTACTATGGCTACACCTTC,CASSFSYYGYTF
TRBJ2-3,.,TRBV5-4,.,TGTGCCAGCAGCTTGGGACTAGGGACGGATACGCAGTATTTT,CASSLGLGTDTQYF
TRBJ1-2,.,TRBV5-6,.,TGTGCCAGCAGCTTGGCCGGGGTGGACTATGGCTACACCTTC,CASSLAGVDYGYTF
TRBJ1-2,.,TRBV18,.,TGTGCCAGCTCACCACAACAGGGTGATGGCTACACCTTC,CASSPQQGDGYTF
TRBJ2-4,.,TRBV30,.,TGTGCCTGGAGTGTATATTTAGCCAAAAACATTCAGTACTTC,CAWSVYLAKNIQYF
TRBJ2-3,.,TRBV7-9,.,TGTGCCAGCAGCTTAGTCAGTGGGGGCTGGGATACGCAGTATTTT,CASSLVSGGWDTQYF
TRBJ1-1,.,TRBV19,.,TGTGCCAGTACCATGAGTCCGGGGGGAAACATTATGAACACTGAAGCTTTCTTT,CASTMSPGGNIMNTEAFF
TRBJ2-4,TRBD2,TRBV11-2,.,TGTGCCAGCAGCTTAGGGCTAGCGGGGACCGGCAAAAACATTCAGTACTTC,CASSLGLAGTGKNIQYF
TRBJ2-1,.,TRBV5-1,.,TGCGCCAGCAGCTTGATGGGAGGTGAGCAGTTCTTC,CASSLMGGEQFF
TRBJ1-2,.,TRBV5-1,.,TGCGCCAGCAGCTTGGCGCCGACAGCTAACTATGGCTACACCTTC,CASSLAPTANYGYTF
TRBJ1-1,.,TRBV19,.,TGTGCCAGTAGTGGGGCCCCCGAGAACACTGAAGCTTTCTTT,CASSGAPENTEAFF
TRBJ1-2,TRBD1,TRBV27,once,TGTGCCAGCAGGCTGACAGGGCTCGGTGGCTACACCTTC,CASRLTGLGGYTF
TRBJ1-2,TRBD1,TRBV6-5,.,TGTGCCAGCAGTTACTCTACGGGACAGGGGATGGAGGGCTACACCTTC,CASSYSTGQGMEGYTF
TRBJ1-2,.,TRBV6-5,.,TGTGCCAGCACCTCTGGGACTACAGGGTTCTATGGCTACACCTTC,CASTSGTTGFYGYTF
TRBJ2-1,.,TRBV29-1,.,TGCAGCGTTGCCCGAATCCGGGACACGATTTACAATGAGCAGTTCTTC,CSVARIRDTIYNEQFF
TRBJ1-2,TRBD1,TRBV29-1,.,TGCAGCGTCGAGCCGGGACAGGGAGGGTTTGGCTACACCTTC,CSVEPGQGGFGYTF
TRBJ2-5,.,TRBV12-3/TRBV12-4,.,TGTGCCAGCAGTTCGCAGGGGAGAGAGACCCAGTACTTC,CASSSQGRETQYF
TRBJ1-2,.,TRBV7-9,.,TGTGCCAGCAGCTTATCTGAGACAGCAGTCTATGGCTACACCTTC,CASSLSETAVYGYTF
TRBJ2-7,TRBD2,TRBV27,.,TGTGCCAGCAGTTTATTTCCGGGGGGGCCCTACGAGCAGTACTTC,CASSLFPGGPYEQYF
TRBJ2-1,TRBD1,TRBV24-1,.,TGTGCCACCAGTGATTTCTCGAGTGGGACAGGAACCTTAAGCTCCTACAATGAGCAGTTCTTC,CATSDFSSGTGTLSSYNEQFF
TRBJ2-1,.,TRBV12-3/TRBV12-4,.,TGTGCCAGCAGTTTACAGGAAAATGAGCAGTTCTTC,CASSLQENEQFF
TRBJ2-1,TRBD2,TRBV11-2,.,TGTGCCAGCAGATTCCTAGCGGGGGGGTACAATGAGCAGTTCTTC,CASRFLAGGYNEQFF
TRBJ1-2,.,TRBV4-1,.,TGCGCCAGCAGCCAAGCGAACAGAAACTATGGCTACACCTTC,CASSQANRNYGYTF
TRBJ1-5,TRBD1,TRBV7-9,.,TGTGCCAGCAGTCGGGACAGGGAGGTTGAGCCCCAGCATTTT,CASSRDREVEPQHF
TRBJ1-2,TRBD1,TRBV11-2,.,TGTGCCAGCAGCTCATCGACAGGGGGGAACTATGGCTACACCTTC,CASSSSTGGNYGYTF
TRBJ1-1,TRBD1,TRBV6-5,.,TGTGCCAGCAGTCGGCGAGGACAGGGCACTGAAGCTTTCTTT,CASSRRGQGTEAFF
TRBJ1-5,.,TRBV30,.,TGTGCCTGGAGTGTAGGGGGTCGCAATCAGCCCCAGCATTTT,CAWSVGGRNQPQHF
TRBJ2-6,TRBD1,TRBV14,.,TGTGCCAGCAGCCCCTACAGGGGGGAAGCCAACGTCCTGACTTTC,CASSPYRGEANVLTF
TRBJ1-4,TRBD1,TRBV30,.,TGTGCCTGGAGTCACCTGGGACAGAGTAATGAAAAACTGTTTTTT,CAWSHLGQSNEKLFF
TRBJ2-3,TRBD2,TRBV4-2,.,TGTGCCAGCAGCCAAGATCGGAGCGGGGGGGCCGCAGATACGCAGTATTTT,CASSQDRSGGAADTQYF
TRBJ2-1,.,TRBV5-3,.,TGTGCCCTATCCGAGCTTACGTACAATGAGCAGTTCTTC,CALSELTYNEQFF
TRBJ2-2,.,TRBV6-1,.,TGTGCCAGCAGTGAGCCGGGACTCTACACCGGGGAGCTGTTTTTT,CASSEPGLYTGELFF
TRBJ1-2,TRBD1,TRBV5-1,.,TGCGCCAGCAGCTTGGCCGGGACAGGGGATGGTGGCGGCTACACCTTC,CASSLAGTGDGGGYTF
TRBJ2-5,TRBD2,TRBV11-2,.,TGTGCCAGCAGCTCTGGGACTAGCGAAGGGACCCAGTACTTC,CASSSGTSEGTQYF
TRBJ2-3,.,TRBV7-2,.,TGTGCCAGCAGCCCTTCCACAGATACGCAGTATTTT,CASSPSTDTQYF
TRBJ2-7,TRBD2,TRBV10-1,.,TGCGCCAGCAGTGAGTCTCTAGCGGGGCAAGAGCAGTACTTC,CASSESLAGQEQYF
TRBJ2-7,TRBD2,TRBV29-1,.,TGCAGCGTCGTGACTAGCGGGGGGCATCTTCCCACCGAGCAGTACTTC,CSVVTSGGHLPTEQYF
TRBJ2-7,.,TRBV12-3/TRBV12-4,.,TGTGCCAGCAGTCCGGTAACCTACGAGCAGTACTTC,CASSPVTYEQYF
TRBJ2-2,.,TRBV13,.,TGTGCCAGCAGCTTATCGGACACCGGGGAGCTGTTTTTT,CASSLSDTGELFF
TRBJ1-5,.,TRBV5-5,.,TGTGCCAGCAGCCCCTGGGGGGGGGCAAGTCAGCCCCAGCATTTT,CASSPWGGASQPQHF
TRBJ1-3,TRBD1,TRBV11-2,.,TGTGCCAGCAGCCCGTCGACAGGGTCAGGAAACACCATATATTTT,CASSPSTGSGNTIYF
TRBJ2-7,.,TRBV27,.,TGTGCCAGCAGTTTACTCGGGGACAACTACGAGCAGTACTTC,CASSLLGDNYEQYF
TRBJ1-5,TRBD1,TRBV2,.,TGTGCCAGCAGTGAAAGCCGGGACAGCCGCAATCAGCCCCAGCATTTT,CASSESRDSRNQPQHF
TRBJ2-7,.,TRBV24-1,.,TGTGCCACCTGCCGGTTAGCTCCTACTTACGAGCAGTACTTC,CATCRLAPTYEQYF
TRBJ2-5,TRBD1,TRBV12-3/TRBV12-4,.,TGTGCCAGCAGTTTTCAGGGGGTGGAGACCCAGTACTTC,CASSFQGVETQYF
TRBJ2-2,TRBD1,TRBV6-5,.,TGTGCCAGCAGCCGACGACAGGGGGACACCGGGGAGCTGTTTTTT,CASSRRQGDTGELFF
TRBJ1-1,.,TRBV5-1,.,TGCGCCAGCAGCTTGGATATCTACACTGAAGCTTTCTTT,CASSLDIYTEAFF
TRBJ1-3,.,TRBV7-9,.,TGTGCCAGCAGCTCGACTAGTTCTGCTGGAAACACCATATATTTT,CASSSTSSAGNTIYF
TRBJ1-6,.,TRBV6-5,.,TGTGCCACTCGGAGGGCAGATAATTCACCCCTCCACTTT,CATRRADNSPLHF
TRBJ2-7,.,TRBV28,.,TGTGCCAGCAGGCGGGCCACCTACGAGCAGTACTTC,CASRRATYEQYF
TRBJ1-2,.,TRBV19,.,TGTGCCAGTAGTATAGATCTATTGGGACTTCACTATGGCTACACCTTC,CASSIDLLGLHYGYTF
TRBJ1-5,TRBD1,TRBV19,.,TGTGCCAGTAGTATAGGGGGGACAGGGTGGGATCAGCCCCAGCATTTT,CASSIGGTGWDQPQHF
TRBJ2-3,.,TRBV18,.,TGTGCCAGCTCACCGGTGGGCGGGGGCTACACAGATACGCAGTATTTT,CASSPVGGGYTDTQYF
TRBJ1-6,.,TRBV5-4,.,TGTGCCAGCACCACTACAGGGTCCGTCCAAGATTCACCCCTCCACTTT,CASTTTGSVQDSPLHF
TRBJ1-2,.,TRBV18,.,TGTGCCAGCTCACCAGTAACAGGCGAAATCTATGGCTACACCTTC,CASSPVTGEIYGYTF
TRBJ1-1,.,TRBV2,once,TGTGCCAGCAGTCCACACCTTCAGGGAGGTGACACTGAAGCTTTCTTT,CASSPHLQGGDTEAFF
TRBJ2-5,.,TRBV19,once,TGTGCCAGTAGTAACGGACCCGGGGAGGTGACCCAGTACTTC,CASSNGPGEVTQYF
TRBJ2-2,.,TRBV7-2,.,TGTGCCAGCAGCTTAAACGCAGGGTCGTACACCGGGGAGCTGTTTTTT,CASSLNAGSYTGELFF